This passage covers 26 T cell receptor beta chains from one sample sequenced in a study of cytomegalovirus exposure and HLA in healthy donors. Vbeta (60) and Jbeta (13) primers were used in the PCR. Clones were sequenced by immunoSEQ multiplex PCR, and TCRdb holds only the in-frame ones, with some missing. The profile covers roughly 180,000 clones, with roughly a tenth appearing a single time and 1% to 1.5% taken by the ten largest. The sequenced sample was PBMCs. The receptor source for this set is a woman in her 30s in good health and CMV-seropositive.

The CDR3 region is CAGLEAGGYNEQFF. The CDR3 DNA sequence: TGTGCCGGTTTAGAGGCGGGAGGGTACAATGAGCAGTTCTTC. V gene TRBV5-4 combines with J gene TRBJ2-1; 9 nucleotides agree with TRBD2. The CDR3 length is 14 residues. J was trimmed by 4 bases and V by 10 bases; bases with no gene match: 9. The germline V gene encodes CDR1 SGHNT and CDR2 YYREEE (reference sequence).

The V and J genes are TRBV30 and TRBJ2-7; D is perhaps TRBD2 (5 bases). Trimming pared 4 bases from V and 3 bases from J, leaving 25 bases between. The germline CDR1 and CDR2 sequences are GTSNPN and SVGIG (reference sequence). The CDR3 has 17 residues. The CDR3 DNA is TGTGCCTGGACTGACCCCGGGATAAACTCTCCCCACTACGAGCAGTACTTC. Amino acids: CAWTDPGINSPHYEQYF.

This clone was recorded a few times. The chain joins TRBV11-2 to TRBJ2-1, with TRBD2 matching over 10 bases. The V and J ends lost 6 bases and 0 bases, in that order; junction bases with no gene match: 14. CDR3 size: 19 residues. Germline CDR1 SGHAT, CDR2 FQNNGV. Here the CDR3 DNA reads TGTGCCAGCAGTTTAAGACCGGGACTAGCGATAAGCTCCTACAATGAGCAGTTCTTC. Amino acid sequence: CASSLRPGLAISSYNEQFF.

This chain connects TRBV6-5 to TRBJ2-2; 8 nucleotides match TRBD1. The CDR3 sequence is 14 residues long. The germline V gene encodes CDR1 MNHEY and CDR2 SVGAGI. Trimming at V came to 0 bases and at J to 6 bases, leaving 0 bases not matched to a gene. CDR3 in amino acids: CASSYSQGAGELFF. The CDR3 coding sequence is TGTGCCAGCAGTTACTCACAGGGGGCCGGGGAGCTGTTTTTT.

This clone was found a few times. This sequence joins TRBV9 and TRBJ2-5; 12 bases are a match to TRBD2. Gene TRBJ2-7 matches the end of the DNA better, so the J call may be wrong. This CDR3 is built from 15 residues. The germline V gene encodes CDR1 SGDLS and CDR2 YYNGEE. The CDR3 protein is CASSVGTSGLYEQYF. CDR3 DNA: TGTGCCAGCAGCGTGGGGACTAGCGGGCTCTACGAGCAGTACTTC.

This clone has only a few counts. The V call is TRBV5-4, the J call TRBJ2-6, with a possible D match to TRBD1 (6 bases). Trimming removed 0 bases at V and 1 base at J, with 14 bases between. This CDR3 comprises 18 residues. Germline V lookup: CDR1 SGHNT, CDR2 YYREEE (reference sequence). The CDR3 here is CASSLGDTLPSGANVLTF. The CDR3 nucleotides read TGTGCCAGCAGCTTGGGGGACACTCTCCCTTCTGGGGCCAACGTCCTGACTTTC. Full variable domain (outside the CDR3, taken from reference TRBV5-4 and TRBJ2-6): ETGVTQSPTHLIKTRGQQVTLRCSSQSGHNTVSWYQQALGQGPQFIFQYYREEENGRGNFPPRFSGLQFPNYSSELNVNALELDDSALYLCASSLGDTLPSGANVLTFGAGSRLTVL.

This clone was seen a handful of times. V usage is TRBV2 and J usage is TRBJ2-1, with 10 bases aligning to TRBD2. CDR1 and CDR2 from the germline V gene are SNHLY and FYNNEI. V lost 2 bases, J lost 11 bases, and 6 bases stayed unmatched. This CDR3 is built from 14 residues. For the CDR3, the DNA is TGTGCCAGCAGTGAACTAGCGGGAGTCGCGCAGCAGTTCTTC. Translated, it gives CASSELAGVAQQFF. The full variable domain, completed using reference TRBV2 and TRBJ2-1, is EPEVTQTPSHQVTQMGQEVILRCVPISNHLYFYWYRQILGQKVEFLVSFYNNEISEKSEIFDDQFSVERPDGSNFTLKIRSTKLEDSAMYFCASSELAGVAQQFFGPGTRLTVL.

This clone was counted only a few times. The chain uses TRBV18 and TRBJ1-4; 8 bases are shared with TRBD1. The CDR3 is 16 residues long. Per the germline V gene, CDR1 is KGHSH and CDR2 is LQKENI. V shed 2 bases and J 4 bases; nucleotides not matched to a gene: 6. The DNA for the CDR3 is TGTGCCAGCTCACCAACGACTGGACAGGGTAATGAAAAACTGTTTTTT. This sequence encodes CASSPTTGQGNEKLFF.

This clone showed up just once. The chain's CDR3 is CASSRGPGGTYEQYF. The CDR3 region has the DNA TGCGCCAGCAGCCGAGGGCCCGGGGGGACCTACGAGCAGTACTTC. The chain links TRBV5-1 to TRBJ2-7; TRBD2 matches at 7 bases. The CDR3 length is 15 residues. Germline V lookup: CDR1 SGHRS, CDR2 YFSETQ. The junction had 9 bases not matched to a gene; V was cut back by 4 bases and J by 2 bases.

This clone showed up just a few times. The chain recombines TRBV2 with TRBJ2-3; 7 bases map to TRBD2. CDR3 length: 15 residues. V lost 4 bases to trimming and J lost 2 bases; unmatched junction nucleotides: 6. Germline V gene sequence: CDR1 SNHLY, CDR2 FYNNEI. In nucleotides, the CDR3 is TGTGCCAGCAGTGTAGTGGGAGGGCCCACAGATACGCAGTATTTT. Protein product: CASSVVGGPTDTQYF.

This clone was found a few times. The V gene is TRBV11-2, the J gene TRBJ2-1; 7 bases line up with TRBD1. This CDR3 has 15 residues. The V segment lost 4 bases and the J segment 5 bases; nucleotides outside the gene matches: 8. The germline CDR1 and CDR2 sequences are SGHAT and FQNNGV. The CDR3 DNA sequence: TGTGCCAGCAGCTCCGTATGGGACAGTAACAATGAGCAGTTCTTC. This sequence encodes CASSSVWDSNNEQFF.

This clone was detected a few times. The chain joins TRBV7-3 to TRBJ2-2; 10 bases fit TRBD1. V shed 9 bases and J 3 bases; nucleotides not matched to a gene: 4. The CDR3 consists of 14 residues. CDR1 is SGHTA and CDR2 is FQGTGA in the germline V gene. CDR3 DNA sequence: TGTGCCAGTAAGGGACAGGGGTACACCGGGGAGCTGTTTTTT. As protein: CASKGQGYTGELFF.

This clone has more than one count but fewer than ten. This chain links TRBV30 with TRBJ1-2; D uncertain. Trimming removed 0 bases from V and 0 bases from J, with 5 bases in between. In germline, CDR1 is GTSNPN, CDR2 SVGIG (reference sequence). CDR3 size: 13 residues. The chain's CDR3 is CAWSVGSNYGYTF. The DNA of the CDR3 is TGTGCCTGGAGTGTCGGGTCTAACTATGGCTACACCTTC.

The gene calls are TRBV29-1 and TRBJ2-3, with TRBD1 as a possible D gene (5 bases). The V gene's germline CDR1 is SQVTM and CDR2 ANQGSEA. With 4 bases removed from V and 1 base from J, the gap between germline ends came to 12 bases. This CDR3 is built from 14 residues. CDR3 amino acids: CSVVAGRGTDTQYF. The CDR3 DNA follows: TGCAGCGTTGTAGCAGGGCGAGGCACAGATACGCAGTATTTT.

The chain links TRBV27 to TRBJ1-1; D might be TRBD1 (5 bases). Trimming left V 2 bases short and J 3 bases short, with 13 bases between. Germline assignment: CDR1 MNHEY and CDR2 SMNVEV (reference sequence). This CDR3 spans 15 amino acids. In DNA, the CDR3 is TGTGCCAGCAGTTTAATCACAGGTTCCTACACTGAAGCTTTCTTT. Protein product: CASSLITGSYTEAFF.

The chain employs TRBV5-1 and TRBJ2-7; 7 bases map to TRBD1. CDR1 is SGHRS and CDR2 is YFSETQ in the germline V gene. V lost 4 bases to trimming and J lost 0 bases; unmatched junction nucleotides: 16. This CDR3 region has 18 residues. The CDR3 DNA reads TGCGCCAGCAGCCGGGGTCCTCAGGTGGGGGACAGCTCCTACGAGCAGTACTTC. This gives the protein CASSRGPQVGDSSYEQYF.

The chain is built from TRBV6-5 and TRBJ1-5; 8 bases match TRBD1. Germline V gene sequence: CDR1 MNHEY, CDR2 SVGAGI. This CDR3 is 16 amino acids long. Trimming removed 3 bases from V and 3 bases from J; junction bases left unmatched: 7. The CDR3 DNA reads as TGTGCCAGCAGTTATGCAACAGGGGGAGACAATCAGCCCCAGCATTTT. This sequence encodes CASSYATGGDNQPQHF.

This clone was found a few times. The chain combines TRBV30 with TRBJ2-7, with 10 bases aligning to TRBD1. The CDR3 spans 14 residues. Germline V gene data show CDR1 as GTSNPN and CDR2 as SVGIG (reference sequence). Trimming removed 1 base from V and 6 bases from J; junction bases left unmatched: 6. CDR3 bases: TGTGCCTGGAGTGAGGGACAGGGGCCAGCCGAGCAGTACTTC. It specifies CAWSEGQGPAEQYF.

The V and J genes are TRBV19 and TRBJ1-2; D call uncertain. V gave up 10 bases and J gave up 2 bases, with 11 bases separating them. The CDR3 is 12 residues long. CDR1 and CDR2 from the germline V gene are LNHDA and SQIVND (reference sequence). The chain's CDR3 is CATTRENYGYTF. DNA for the CDR3: TGTGCCACCACGAGGGAGAACTATGGCTACACCTTC.

V is TRBV10-1 and J is TRBJ2-5; TRBD1 is a possible D gene (5 bases). Trimming stripped 6 bases from V and 1 base from J, with 12 bases between. This CDR3 is 14 amino acids long. Germline loops: CDR1 WNHNN, CDR2 SYGVQD (reference sequence). DNA for the CDR3: TGCGCCAGCAGCTCGACAGCAAGCCAAGAGACCCAGTACTTC. As protein: CASSSTASQETQYF.

This clone was counted between two and nine times. The chain carries TRBV6-1 and TRBJ1-5; 8 bases are shared with TRBD1. J gave up 5 bases and V 2 bases, and 5 bases lay outside the gene matches. Germline values: CDR1 MNHNS, CDR2 SASEGT. CDR3 length: 15 residues. As DNA, the CDR3 is TGTGCCAGCAGTGAATTGGGACAGGCGTATCAGCCCCAGCATTTT. Its protein product is CASSELGQAYQPQHF.

The chain has TRBV4-1 and TRBJ1-5; the D is unclear. Germline V CDR1 and CDR2: MGHRA, YSYEKL. The CDR3 is 14 amino acids. Trimming left V 0 bases short and J 6 bases short, with 9 bases between. The CDR3 DNA sequence: TGCGCCAGCAGCCAAGATACGGCGGGTCAGCCCCAGCATTTT. Translation: CASSQDTAGQPQHF.

This clone was found a few times. Other DNA sequences in this sample translate to the same CDR3. The rearrangement joins TRBV9 to TRBJ1-2, with 7 bases identical to TRBD1. The ends lost 0 bases at V and 2 bases at J; junction bases unmatched: 1. The CDR3 totals 14 residues. CDR1 and CDR2 from the germline V gene are SGDLS and YYNGEE. Here the CDR3 DNA reads TGTGCCAGCAGCGTAGGACAGGGAAACTATGGCTACACCTTC. Encoded protein: CASSVGQGNYGYTF.

This clone was seen a handful of times. The chain couples TRBV4-1 to TRBJ1-1; 10 nucleotides line up with TRBD1. After removal of 1 base from V and 6 bases from J, the junction contained 5 bases not matched to a gene. Per germline, CDR1 MGHRA and CDR2 YSYEKL. This CDR3 spans 15 amino acids. The CDR3 coding sequence is TGCGCCAGCAGCCAAGTGGGACAGGGGAGAGCTGAAGCTTTCTTT. This codes for CASSQVGQGRAEAFF.

The table lists this clone with a few counts. DNA of the CDR3: TGTGCCAGCAAACAGGGCCGGTCCTTGAACACTGAAGCTTTCTTT. It codes for CASKQGRSLNTEAFF. V usage is TRBV6-1 and J usage is TRBJ1-1; maybe TRBD1 (6 bases). Germline CDR1 is MNHNS and CDR2 is SASEGT. The CDR3 loop spans 15 amino acids. Deletions cut 7 bases from V and 0 bases from J, with 15 bases between.

CDR3 nucleotides: TGCAGCGTACCGCTGCTTGCGGGAGGGCTGGATGAGCAGTTCTTC. It translates to CSVPLLAGGLDEQFF. This chain links TRBV29-1 with TRBJ2-1; 9 bases agree with TRBD2. V lost 6 bases and J lost 8; bases outside the gene matches: 14. The CDR3 runs 15 residues. Germline V gene data show CDR1 as SQVTM and CDR2 as ANQGSEA.